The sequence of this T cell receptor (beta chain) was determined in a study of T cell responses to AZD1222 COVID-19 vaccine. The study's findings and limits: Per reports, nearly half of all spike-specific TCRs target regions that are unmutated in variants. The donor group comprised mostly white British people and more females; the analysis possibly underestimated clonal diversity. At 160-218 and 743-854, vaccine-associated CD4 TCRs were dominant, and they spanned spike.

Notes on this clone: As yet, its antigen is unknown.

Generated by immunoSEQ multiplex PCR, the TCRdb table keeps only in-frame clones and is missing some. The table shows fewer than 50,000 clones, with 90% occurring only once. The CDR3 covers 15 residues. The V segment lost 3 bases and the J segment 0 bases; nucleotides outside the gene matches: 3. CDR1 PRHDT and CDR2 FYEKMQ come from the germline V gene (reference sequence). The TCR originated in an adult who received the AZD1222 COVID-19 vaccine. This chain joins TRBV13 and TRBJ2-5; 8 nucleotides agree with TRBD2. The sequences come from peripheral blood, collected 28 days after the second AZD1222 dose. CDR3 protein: CASSLSLADQETQYF. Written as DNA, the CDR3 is TGTGCCAGCAGCTTGTCACTAGCGGACCAAGAGACCCAGTACTTC.